Listed here are 18 T cell receptor beta chains from one sample, sequenced in a study of T cells after yellow fever vaccination. Via MiXCR, TCRdb re-called the 5' RACE reads, giving one row per CDR3 protein. There are some 340,000 distinct CDR3 sequences in the sample; roughly 10% occur only once, and 3% to 3.5% lies in the top ten. The sequenced sample was CD4+ T cells sorted from PBMCs, obtained 45 days after the yellow fever booster vaccination. The source of these receptors is a man younger than 35 who received the YFV17D yellow fever vaccine.

The chain links TRBV18 to TRBJ2-7; maybe TRBD2 (5 bases). The CDR3 loop spans 13 amino acids. Germline V lookup: CDR1 KGHSH, CDR2 LQKENI. The V gene lost 2 bases and the J gene lost 3 bases, with 8 bases spanning the gap. In nucleotides, the CDR3 is TGTGCCAGCTCACCAGCAGCGGACTACGAGCAGTACGTC. Residues: CASSPAADYEQYV.

This clonotype was counted between two and nine times. The V call is TRBV5-4, the J call TRBJ1-2; 9 nucleotides line up with TRBD1. Germline assignment: CDR1 SGHNT and CDR2 YYREEE (reference sequence). The CDR3 runs to 16 residues. The V gene end was trimmed by 4 bases and the J gene end by 0 bases; junction bases not matched to a gene: 7. The CDR3 DNA follows: TGTGCCAGCAGCCGGACAGGGGCAGGTACTAACTATGGCTACACCTTC. Its translation: CASSRTGAGTNYGYTF.

The CDR3 DNA follows: TGTGCCAGCAGCTTAGGCATCCTGTCAGATACGCAGTATTTT. As protein: CASSLGILSDTQYF. J is TRBJ2-3 and V is TRBV7-8, with D unclear. V dropped 1 base and J dropped 4 bases, with 9 bases sitting between them. The CDR3 spans 14 residues. In germline, CDR1 is SGHVS, CDR2 FQNEAQ. The whole variable domain, filled in from reference TRBV7-8 and TRBJ2-3, reads GAGVSQSPRYKVAKRGQDVALRCDPISGHVSLFWYQQALGQGPEFLTYFQNEAQLDKSGLPSDRFFAERPEGSVSTLKIQRTQQEDSAVYLCASSLGILSDTQYFGPGTRLTVL.

The V call is TRBV5-4, the J call TRBJ2-7; 7 bases are a match to TRBD2. V shed 3 bases and J 3 bases; nucleotides not matched to a gene: 3. Germline V gene lookup returns CDR1 SGHNT and CDR2 YYREEE (reference sequence). The CDR3 has 13 residues. DNA of the CDR3: TGTGCCAGCAGCTGGGGGGGAGACTACGAGCAGTACTTC. The encoded protein is CASSWGGDYEQYF.

The V call is TRBV3-1, the J call TRBJ1-5; D not certain. The CDR3 covers 14 residues. The germline gives CDR1 LGHDT, CDR2 YNNKEL (reference sequence). V lost 5 bases to trimming and J lost 9 bases, with 17 bases between them. CDR3 residues: CASSSDLQYRPQHF. The CDR3 DNA reads as TGTGCCAGCAGCTCGGACTTACAATATCGGCCCCAGCATTTT.

The V and J genes are TRBV20-1 and TRBJ1-2; 9 positions match TRBD1. V shed 0 bases and J 6 bases; nucleotides not matched to a gene: 2. Germline-derived CDR1 and CDR2 are DFQATT and SNEGSKA (reference sequence). The CDR3 is 13 amino acids. As DNA, the CDR3 is TGCAGTGCTAGAGACGACAGGGGGGATGGCTACACCTTC. Its translation: CSARDDRGDGYTF.

There are many counts of this clonotype. The chain uses TRBV14 and TRBJ1-1; TRBD1 aligns across 7 bases. Germline lookup yields CDR1 SGHDN and CDR2 FVKESK. The CDR3 spans 13 residues. V shed 0 bases, J shed 8 bases, and the junction held 3 bases outside the gene matches. For the CDR3, the DNA is TGTGCCAGCAGCCAAGAAAGACAGGGAGAAGCTTTCTTT. Translation gives CASSQERQGEAFF.

This clonotype was detected ten times or more. The CDR3, as DNA: TGTGCCAGCAGTTTAGCGTACGTGACTGAAGCTTTCTTT. This sequence encodes CASSLAYVTEAFF. The rearrangement joins TRBV12-3 or TRBV12-4 to TRBJ1-1; D not resolved. V gave up 0 bases and J gave up 5 bases, with 7 bases separating them. The CDR3 sequence is 13 residues long.

The chain recombines TRBV20-1 with TRBJ1-5; D call uncertain. Germline CDR1 and CDR2: DFQATT and SNEGSKA (reference sequence). This CDR3 is built from 11 residues. The germline V and J ends were trimmed by 6 bases and 4 bases, with 7 bases remaining between them. CDR3 amino acids: CSAPVNQPQHF. In DNA form, the CDR3 reads TGCAGTGCCCCCGTAAATCAGCCCCAGCATTTT.

This clonotype was seen at least ten times. The V gene is TRBV20-1, the J gene TRBJ2-3; D is possibly TRBD2 (5 bases). The germline gives CDR1 DFQATT, CDR2 SNEGSKA (reference sequence). This CDR3 region has 12 residues. With 4 bases removed from V and 5 bases from J, the gap between germline ends came to 10 bases. CDR3 in amino acids: CSAKGLGDTQYF. In nucleotides, the CDR3 is TGCAGTGCTAAAGGACTGGGAGATACGCAGTATTTT.

This clonotype was recorded many times. The genes are TRBV5-5 and TRBJ2-3; the D gene is possibly TRBD2 (5 bases). Trimming cost V 3 bases and J 6 bases, with 8 bases left between them. This CDR3 is 12 amino acids long. Germline V gene sequence: CDR1 SGHKS, CDR2 YYEKEE (reference sequence). The CDR3 DNA reads TGTGCCAGCAGCTGGCGCGGGGATACGCAGTATTTT. Encoded protein: CASSWRGDTQYF.

This clonotype has ten or more counts. The J gene is TRBJ2-7, the V gene TRBV7-9; D gene unclear. Trimming pared 2 bases from V and 1 base from J, leaving 9 bases between. The CDR3 length is 14 residues. CDR1 is SEHNR, CDR2 FQNEAQ, per germline (reference sequence). The CDR3 is CASSLFDFSYEQYF. The DNA for the CDR3 is TGTGCCAGCAGCTTATTTGACTTTTCCTACGAGCAGTACTTC. Based on the CDR3 plus reference TRBV7-9 and TRBJ2-7, the full variable domain is DTGVSQNPRHKITKRGQNVTFRCDPISEHNRLYWYRQTLGQGPEFLTYFQNEAQLEKSRLLSDRFSAERPKGSFSTLEIQRTEQGDSAMYLCASSLFDFSYEQYFGPGTRLTVT.

This clonotype has more than one count but fewer than ten. This sequence joins TRBV9 and TRBJ1-5, with a weak D call TRBD1 (5 bases). The CDR3 spans 14 residues. The V and J ends lost 3 bases and 5 bases respectively, with 12 bases between them. In germline, CDR1 is SGDLS, CDR2 YYNGEE. The CDR3 here is CASSAGSGYQPQHF. CDR3 DNA: TGTGCCAGCAGCGCAGGGTCAGGTTATCAGCCCCAGCATTTT.

This clonotype was seen ten or more times. J is TRBJ2-5 and V is TRBV4-3; no clear D gene. CDR1 and CDR2 (germline): LGHNA, YSLEER. This CDR3 is built from 13 residues. With 4 bases removed from V and 2 bases from J, the gap between germline ends came to 8 bases. CDR3 nucleotides: TGCGCCAGCAGCCTCACAGATCAAGAGACCCAGTACTTC. It is translated as CASSLTDQETQYF.

V is TRBV2 and J is TRBJ1-6, with D perhaps TRBD1 (5 bases). Trimming took 8 bases from V and 7 from J, leaving 12 bases between them. Per the germline V gene, CDR1 is SNHLY and CDR2 is FYNNEI. This CDR3 has 13 residues. The CDR3 loop is CASGRGENSPLHF. CDR3 DNA sequence: TGTGCCAGCGGTCGAGGGGAAAATTCACCCCTCCACTTT.

This clonotype was recorded at least ten times. The rearrangement joins TRBV12-3 or TRBV12-4 to TRBJ1-6; no clear D gene. This CDR3 is 16 amino acids long. V was shortened by 4 bases and J by 0 bases, with 10 bases between the two germline ends. CDR3 protein: CASSSGGFSYNSPLHF. The CDR3, as DNA: TGTGCCAGCAGTTCCGGCGGATTCTCCTATAATTCACCCCTCCACTTT.

This chain links TRBV19 with TRBJ1-6; D perhaps matches TRBD1 (6 bases). V was pared by 5 bases and J by 6 bases, with 17 bases between. CDR1 is LNHDA and CDR2 is SQIVND in the germline V gene (reference sequence). The CDR3 has 16 residues. DNA for the CDR3: TGTGCCAGTAGTCTCCGAACAGGGTCACTTAATTCACCCCTCCACTTT. Its protein is CASSLRTGSLNSPLHF.

Many counts were recorded for this clonotype. For the CDR3, the DNA is TGCGCCAGCAGCCCGAACGGGTTTGGAGATACGCAGTATTTT. It encodes CASSPNGFGDTQYF. The chain combines TRBV5-1 with TRBJ2-3; no clear D. Trimming pared 4 bases from V and 5 bases from J, leaving 14 bases between. Germline CDR1 is SGHRS and CDR2 is YFSETQ. This CDR3 contains 14 residues.